This T cell receptor beta chain was identified during a study of brain T cells in children with intractable seizures (dated by TCRdb to about 2021). Study-level background: Resected brain tissue from fewer than 60 pediatric epilepsy surgery cases was initially screened for immune gene transcripts with a NanoString immunology panel. Among the roughly 12 selected surgery cases, pre-surgery blood was additionally sequenced for eight, leaving four cases with brain tissue only.

To note about this clone: It has no known antigen specificity. Per-base qualities were not stored, and no clone one base away is much larger.

In the paper's terms, the time point label means: resected brain tissue, or blood drawn just prior to surgery. The surgery cases that showed the highest brain T cell transcript signatures were chosen for TCR beta chain sequencing of brain tissue, and of blood when it was available. Prior to surgery, the patients had been treated with at least one anti-epileptic drug. TCR-sequenced patients were children with drug-resistant epilepsy due to tuberous sclerosis complex, focal cortical dysplasia, Rasmussen encephalitis or hemimegalencephaly. Blood was drawn right before the epilepsy surgery. Bulk genomic DNA was extracted from unsorted brain tissue and whole blood with the Monarch genomic DNA purification kit. TCR beta chain sequences were generated from genomic DNA using the immunoSEQ assay. Per the original workflow: CDR3 sequences not starting with the conserved framework cysteine at position 104 were manually removed. To get clonality, the normalized Shannon's Diversity Index was subtracted from one, giving values from 0 (maximal diversity) to 1 (oligoclonal). To check whether a given CDR3 had different frequencies in two samples, for example brain versus blood, chi-squared comparison-of-proportions tests were used. Public clonotypes were identified through searches of immuneACCESS, and similarity to known antiviral clonotypes was evaluated with the VDJdb browser. Held by TCRdb, this immuneACCESS table contains in-frame sequences only and omits some clones. Under half of the omission traces to an unresolved V gene where checked; the cause of the rest is unknown. The V and J calls and the clone size are those of that table, but D and trimming were determined from the DNA. This sample lists about 80,000 clones; about 90% were detected once. Of the sample, about 24% is held by the ten largest clones.

General study outcomes and caveats: Viral specificity was inferred only from CDR3 sequence similarity, and patients' HCMV serostatus was unknown. Because pre- and post-surgery blood were sequenced to different depths, clones absent from the pre-surgery sample may reflect undersampling.

Looking up the germline V gene yields CDR1 SGHVS and CDR2 FQNEAQ. The CDR3 runs 14 residues from the cysteine to the phenylalanine. The read is trimmed to its CDR3 DNA, 42 bases read in frame from base 1. Trimming takes 5 bases from V and 2 bases from J, and the germline ends sit 13 bases apart. Sequencing used peripheral blood, obtained at surgery. Recombination joined TRBV7-8 with TRBJ2-7; no D segment can be confidently identified. The clonotype comes from a girl aged 2-15 years with Rasmussen encephalitis and intractable seizures. The base sequence is TGTGCCAGCAGCCCAAGATCGGACCCCTACGAGCAGTACTTC. Its protein reads: CASSPRSDPYEQYF. With all but the CDR3 taken from the reference TRBV7-8 and TRBJ2-7 genes, the full variable domain is: GAGVSQSPRYKVAKRGQDVALRCDPISGHVSLFWYQQALGQGPEFLTYFQNEAQLDKSGLPSDRFFAERPEGSVSTLKIQRTQQEDSAVYLCASSPRSDPYEQYFGPGTRLTVT.